This note documents a single T cell receptor beta chain sequence. What it binds is unknown. The PCR had 60 Vbeta and 13 Jbeta primers. Measured with immunoSEQ multiplex PCR; TCRdb has only the in-frame clones, and not every one. Recorded here are 80,000 to 100,000 clones; the top ten clones represent less than 20%. This entry belongs to a study of cytomegalovirus exposure and HLA in healthy donors. As for the study in general: As an earlier analysis found, 150 million to 200 million T cells yielded 117 million unique TCR beta sequences.

The CDR3 contains 14 residues. Trimming shortened V by 1 base and J by 7 bases, and 13 bases separated the two germline ends. CDR1 is MGHRA and CDR2 is YSYEKL in the germline V gene. Points from the study as a whole: Later analysis revealed greater clonal expansion in HLA-associated TCR beta chains than in equally common others. Listed as cytomegalovirus-associated were about 160 TCR beta chains.

The origin of this receptor is a middle-aged man in good health and CMV-seropositive. The sequencing sample was made of PBMCs. The chain recombines TRBV4-1 with TRBJ1-2; D uncertain. The CDR3 DNA follows: TGCGCCAGCAGCCAAGGAGCTGTCGGCGGTGGCTACACCTTC. It is translated as CASSQGAVGGGYTF.